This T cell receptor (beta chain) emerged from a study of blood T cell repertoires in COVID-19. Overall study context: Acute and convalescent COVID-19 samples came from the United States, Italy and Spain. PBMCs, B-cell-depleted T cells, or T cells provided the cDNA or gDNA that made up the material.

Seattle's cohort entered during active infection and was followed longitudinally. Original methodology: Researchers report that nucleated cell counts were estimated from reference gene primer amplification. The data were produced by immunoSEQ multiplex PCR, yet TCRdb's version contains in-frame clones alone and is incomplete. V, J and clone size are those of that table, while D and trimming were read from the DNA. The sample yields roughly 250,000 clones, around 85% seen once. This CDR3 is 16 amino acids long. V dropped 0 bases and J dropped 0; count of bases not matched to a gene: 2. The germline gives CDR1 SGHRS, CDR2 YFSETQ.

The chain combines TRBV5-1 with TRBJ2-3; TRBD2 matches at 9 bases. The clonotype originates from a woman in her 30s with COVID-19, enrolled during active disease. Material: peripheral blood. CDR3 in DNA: TGCGCCAGCAGCTTGGGCGGGGGGGCCAGCACAGATACGCAGTATTTT. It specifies CASSLGGGASTDTQYF.